This T cell receptor (beta chain) was sequenced for a study of identifying expanded T cells in peripheral blood. Profiled with immunoSEQ multiplex PCR; TCRdb holds only in-frame clones, not every one. Of roughly 100,000 clones listed, about 83% were seen once; the top ten hold 17%. CDR3 length: 14 residues. Trimming cost V 5 bases and J 2 bases; bases outside gene matches: 5. CDR1 and CDR2 from the germline V gene are SGHRS and YFSETQ. The specimen was blood. This chain uses TRBV5-1 with TRBJ2-3, with 7 bases fitting TRBD2. The TCR sequence derives from a person aged 18 to 75 in good health. The CDR3, as DNA: TGCGCCAGCAGGAGCGGGGAGCTCACAGATACGCAGTATTTT. As protein: CASRSGELTDTQYF.